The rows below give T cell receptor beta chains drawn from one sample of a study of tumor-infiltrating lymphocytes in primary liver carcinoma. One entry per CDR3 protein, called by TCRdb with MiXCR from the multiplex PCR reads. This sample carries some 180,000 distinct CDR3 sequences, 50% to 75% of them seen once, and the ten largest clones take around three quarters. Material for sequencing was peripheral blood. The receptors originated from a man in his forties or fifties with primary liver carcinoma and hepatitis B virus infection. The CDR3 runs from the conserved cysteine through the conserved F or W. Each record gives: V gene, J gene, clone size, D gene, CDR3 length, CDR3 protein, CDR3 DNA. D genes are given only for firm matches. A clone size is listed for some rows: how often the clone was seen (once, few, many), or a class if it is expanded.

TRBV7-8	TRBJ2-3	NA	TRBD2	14	CASSLGLAFTTQYF	TGTGCCAGCAGCTTGGGACTAGCCTTCACTACGCAGTATTTT
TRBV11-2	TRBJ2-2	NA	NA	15	CASSLWGEGTGELFF	TGTGCCAGCAGCTTATGGGGGGAAGGCACCGGGGAACTGTTTTTT
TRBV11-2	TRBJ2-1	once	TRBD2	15	CTSSLRLAAYNEQFF	TGTACCAGCAGCCTTCGACTAGCGGCCTACAATGAGCAGTTCTTC
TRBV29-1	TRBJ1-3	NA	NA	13	CSLEGGQGNTIYF	TGCAGCCTTGAAGGAGGGCAGGGGAACACCATATATTTT
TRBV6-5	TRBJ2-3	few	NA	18	CASSYSIMGPQGGDTQYF	TGTGCCAGCAGTTACTCTATCATGGGGCCTCAAGGGGGGGATACGCAGTATTTT
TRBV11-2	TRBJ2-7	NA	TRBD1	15	CASTPLEGGHYEQYF	TGCGCCAGCACCCCCTTGGAAGGGGGCCACTACGAGCAGTACTTC
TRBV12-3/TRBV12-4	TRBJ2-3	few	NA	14	CASSIGPVTDTQYF	TGTGCCAGCAGTATTGGACCCGTCACAGATACGCAGTATTTT
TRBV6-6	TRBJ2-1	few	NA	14	CASSYSLVMNEQFF	TGTGCCAGCAGTTACTCATTGGTGATGAATGAGCAGTTCTTC
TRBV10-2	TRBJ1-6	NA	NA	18	CASKTGAFQSSYNSPLHF	TGCGCCAGCAAAACCGGGGCCTTCCAGAGCTCCTATAATTCACCCCTCCACTTT
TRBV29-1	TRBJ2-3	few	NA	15	CSVEPAVGVSDTQYF	TGCAGCGTTGAACCCGCGGTGGGAGTGTCAGATACGCAGTATTTT
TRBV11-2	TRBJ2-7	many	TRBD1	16	CASSGPADREGYEQYF	TGTGCCAGCAGCGGACCCGCCGACAGGGAAGGGTACGAGCAGTACTTC
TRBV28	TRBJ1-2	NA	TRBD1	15	CASSSRTGNSYGYTF	TGTGCCAGCAGCTCCCGGACAGGGAATTCCTATGGCTACACCTTC
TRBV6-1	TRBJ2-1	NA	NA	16	CASNRFSTGTYNEQFF	TGTGCCAGCAACAGATTTTCTACGGGTACTTACAATGAGCAGTTCTTC
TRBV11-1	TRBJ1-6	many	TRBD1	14	CASSLDRGNSPLHF	TGTGCCAGCAGCCTTGACAGGGGGAATTCACCCCTCCACTTT
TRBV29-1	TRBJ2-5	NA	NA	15	CSVVLGGSWAETQYF	TGCAGCGTTGTACTAGGGGGGAGTTGGGCAGAGACCCAGTACTTC
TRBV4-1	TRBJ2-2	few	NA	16	CASSREPQWNGGELFF	TGCGCCAGCAGTCGAGAGCCCCAGTGGAACGGCGGGGAGCTGTTTTTT
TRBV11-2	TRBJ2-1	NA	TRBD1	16	CPSSLRGQGSGNEQFF	TGTCCCAGCAGCTTACGTGGACAGGGGTCGGGGAATGAGCAATTCTTC
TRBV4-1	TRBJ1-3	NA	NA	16	CASSQVPGSSGNTIYF	TGCGCAAGCAGCCAAGTTCCTGGGAGCTCTGGAAACACCATATATTTT
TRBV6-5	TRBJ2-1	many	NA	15	CASRAGISSYNEQFF	TGTGCCAGCAGAGCCGGGATAAGCTCCTACAATGAGCAGTTCTTC
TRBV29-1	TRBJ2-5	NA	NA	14	CSVEGRGVQETQYF	TGCAGCGTTGAAGGTAGAGGGGTCCAAGAGACCCAGTACTTC
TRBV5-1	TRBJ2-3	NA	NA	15	CASSLVGGRTDTQYF	TGCGCCAGCAGCTTGGTTGGGGGCCGCACAGATACGCAGTATTTT
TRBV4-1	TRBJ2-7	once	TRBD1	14	CASSYGTGAYGQYF	TGCGCCAGCAGCTATGGGACAGGGGCCTACGGGCAGTACTTC
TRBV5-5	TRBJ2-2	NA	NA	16	CARSQGRHQNTGELFF	TGTGCCAGGAGTCAGGGACGACATCAGAACACCGGGGAGCTGTTTTTT
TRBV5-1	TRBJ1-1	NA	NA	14	CASSLGDERSEAFF	TGCGCCAGCAGTTTGGGGGATGAGAGGTCTGAAGCTTTCTTT
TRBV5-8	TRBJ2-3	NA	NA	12	CASSISEGRQYF	TGTGCCAGCAGCATCTCGGAGGGAAGGCAGTATTTT